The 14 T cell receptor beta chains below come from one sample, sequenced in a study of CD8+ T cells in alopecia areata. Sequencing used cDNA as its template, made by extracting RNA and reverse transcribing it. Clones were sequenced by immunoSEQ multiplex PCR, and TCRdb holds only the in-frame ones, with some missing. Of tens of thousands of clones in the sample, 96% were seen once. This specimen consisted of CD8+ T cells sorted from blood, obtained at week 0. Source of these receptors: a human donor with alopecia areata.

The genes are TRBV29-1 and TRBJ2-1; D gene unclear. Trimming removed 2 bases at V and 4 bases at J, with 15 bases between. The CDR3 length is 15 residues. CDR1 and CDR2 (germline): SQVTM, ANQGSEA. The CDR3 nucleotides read TGCAGCGTTGAAAGATCTGGGGTCCCTTACAATGAGCAGTTCTTC. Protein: CSVERSGVPYNEQFF.

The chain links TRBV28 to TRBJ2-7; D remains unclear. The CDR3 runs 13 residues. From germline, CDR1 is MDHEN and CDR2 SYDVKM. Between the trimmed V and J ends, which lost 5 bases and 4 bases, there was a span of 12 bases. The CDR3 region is CASSIQSSYEQYF. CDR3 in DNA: TGTGCCAGCAGTATACAGAGCTCTTACGAGCAGTACTTC. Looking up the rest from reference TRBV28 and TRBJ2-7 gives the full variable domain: DVKVTQSSRYLVKRTGEKVFLECVQDMDHENMFWYRQDPGLGLRLIYFSYDVKMKEKGDIPEGYSVSREKKERFSLILESASTNQTSMYLCASSIQSSYEQYFGPGTRLTVT.

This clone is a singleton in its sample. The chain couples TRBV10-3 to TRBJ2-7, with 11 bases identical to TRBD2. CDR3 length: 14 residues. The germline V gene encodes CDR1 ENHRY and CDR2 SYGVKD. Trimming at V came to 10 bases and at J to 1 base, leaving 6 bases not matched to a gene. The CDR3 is CATSSGGSSYEQYF. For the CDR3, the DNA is TGTGCCACCTCTAGCGGGGGGTCTTCCTACGAGCAGTACTTC.

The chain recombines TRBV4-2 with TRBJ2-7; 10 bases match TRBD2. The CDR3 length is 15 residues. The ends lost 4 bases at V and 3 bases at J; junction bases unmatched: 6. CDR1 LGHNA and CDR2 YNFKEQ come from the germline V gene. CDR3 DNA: TGTGCCAGCAGCCGAACTAGCGGGGCAAACTACGAGCAGTACTTC. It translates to CASSRTSGANYEQYF.

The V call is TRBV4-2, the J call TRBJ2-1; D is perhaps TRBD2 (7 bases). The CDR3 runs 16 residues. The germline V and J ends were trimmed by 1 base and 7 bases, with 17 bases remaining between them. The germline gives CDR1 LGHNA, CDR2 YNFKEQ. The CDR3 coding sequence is TGTGCCAGCAGCCAAGGCTGGGCGGGGGCCGGGAATGAGCAGTTCTTC. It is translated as CASSQGWAGAGNEQFF.

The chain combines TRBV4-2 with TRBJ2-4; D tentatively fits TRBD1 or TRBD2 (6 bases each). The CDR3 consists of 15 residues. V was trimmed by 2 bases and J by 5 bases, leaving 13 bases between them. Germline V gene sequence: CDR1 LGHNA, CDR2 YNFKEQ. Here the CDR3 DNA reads TGTGCCAGCAGCCAAAGTGGAGGGGGTCAAAACATTCAGTACTTC. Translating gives CASSQSGGGQNIQYF.

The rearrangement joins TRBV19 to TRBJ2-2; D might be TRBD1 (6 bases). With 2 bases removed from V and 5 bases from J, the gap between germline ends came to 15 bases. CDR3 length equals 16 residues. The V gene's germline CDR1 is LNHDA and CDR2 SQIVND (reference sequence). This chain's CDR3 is CASSILSRGVTGELFF. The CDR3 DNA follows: TGTGCCAGTAGTATACTCAGCAGGGGAGTTACCGGGGAGCTGTTTTTT.

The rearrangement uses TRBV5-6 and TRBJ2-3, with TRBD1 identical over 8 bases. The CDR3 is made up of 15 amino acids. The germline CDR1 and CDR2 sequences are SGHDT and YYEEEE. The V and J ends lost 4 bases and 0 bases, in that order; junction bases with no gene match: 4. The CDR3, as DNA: TGTGCCAGCAGCCGGAGGACAGGGAGCACAGATACGCAGTATTTT. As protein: CASSRRTGSTDTQYF.

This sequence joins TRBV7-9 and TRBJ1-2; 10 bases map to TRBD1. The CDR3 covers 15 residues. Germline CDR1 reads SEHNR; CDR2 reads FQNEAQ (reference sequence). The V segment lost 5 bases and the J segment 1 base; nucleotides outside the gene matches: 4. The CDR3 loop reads CASSQGQGINYGYTF. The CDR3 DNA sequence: TGTGCCAGCAGCCAGGGACAGGGGATTAACTATGGCTACACCTTC.

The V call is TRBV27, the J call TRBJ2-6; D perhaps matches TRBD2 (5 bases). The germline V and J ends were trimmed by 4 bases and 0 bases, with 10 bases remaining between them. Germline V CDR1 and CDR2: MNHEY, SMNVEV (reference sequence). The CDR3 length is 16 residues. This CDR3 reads CASSSSGTSGANVLTF. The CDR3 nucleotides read TGTGCCAGCAGTTCAAGCGGTACCTCTGGGGCCAACGTCCTGACTTTC.

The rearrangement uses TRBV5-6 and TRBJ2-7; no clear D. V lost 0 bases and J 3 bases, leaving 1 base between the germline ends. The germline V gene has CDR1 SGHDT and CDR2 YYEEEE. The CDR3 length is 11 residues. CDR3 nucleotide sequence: TGTGCCAGCAGCTTGGGCTACGAGCAGTACTTC. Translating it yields CASSLGYEQYF.

The CDR3 spells CASSRGERLYF. The CDR3 DNA follows: TGTGCCAGCAGCCGAGGGGAGAGACTGTACTTC. The V and J genes are TRBV11-2 and TRBJ2-7; D may correspond to TRBD1 or TRBD2 (5 bases each). Looked up from germline, CDR1 is SGHAT and CDR2 is FQNNGV. This CDR3 is 11 amino acids long. V shed 5 bases and J shed 12 bases, with 14 bases lying between them.

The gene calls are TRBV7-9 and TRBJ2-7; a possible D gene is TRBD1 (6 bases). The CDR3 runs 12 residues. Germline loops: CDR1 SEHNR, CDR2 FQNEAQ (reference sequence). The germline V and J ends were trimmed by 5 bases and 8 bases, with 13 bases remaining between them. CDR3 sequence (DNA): TGTGCCAGCAGCAAAAGGACAGTCCAGCAGTACTTC. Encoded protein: CASSKRTVQQYF.

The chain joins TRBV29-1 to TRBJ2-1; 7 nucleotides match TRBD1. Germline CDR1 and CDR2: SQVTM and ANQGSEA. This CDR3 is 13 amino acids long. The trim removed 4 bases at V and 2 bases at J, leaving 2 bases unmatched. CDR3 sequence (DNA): TGCAGCGTTGCAGGGGGAACCTACAATGAGCAGTTCTTC. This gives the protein CSVAGGTYNEQFF.